This TCR beta chain was identified during a study of CD8+ T cells in alopecia areata (dated by TCRdb to 2017 to 2018). At the level of the whole study: The treated patients, all with moderate-to-severe alopecia areata, were enrolled in an open-label pilot trial of oral tofacitinib given at 5 to 10 mg twice daily. Patients stayed on tofacitinib for 6 to 18 months and then had 6 months of follow-up off drug so that delayed response and recurrence could be assessed. Disease severity in treated patients was measured with the SALT score, which quantifies the percentage of affected scalp surface area. High-throughput TCRbeta sequencing was used to examine T cell clonal expansion in alopecia areata in both the C3H/HeJ mouse model and human patients. In humans, TCRbeta sequencing was performed on scalp tissue and on sorted CD4+ and CD8+ peripheral blood T cells from healthy controls and from patients with patchy or totalis/universalis alopecia areata. Patients on tofacitinib were biopsied at baseline and after 4 and 24 weeks of treatment, and several of the patients also had a later scalp biopsy. Clonality in the scalp was compared among normal scalp (n=4), patchy alopecia areata scalp (n=8), and alopecia totalis/universalis scalp (n=8). RNA was extracted with the PAXgene miRNA kit for fixed scalp, the miRNeasy kit for PBMCs, and the RNeasy kit for mouse skin. immunoSEQ multiplex PCR using 35 Vbeta forward primers and 13 Jbeta reverse primers was used to amplify TCRbeta CDR3 regions. The paper's findings and limits, for the study overall: Higher clonality and more expanded CD8+ clones were observed in lesional scalp than in normal scalp, particularly in alopecia totalis/universalis, a finding suggestive of antigenic drive. Scalp TCR repertoire analysis is complicated because resident alphabeta T cells in normal human skin are also sequenced, whereas mouse skin is dominated by gammadelta T cells. Shared TCR sequences between patients were less evident than in mice, which may be partly attributable to HLA diversity in the patient population. During tofacitinib treatment, many expanded lesional clones remained in scalp and blood, and this persistence may partly explain relapse after treatment is stopped. Because the treated cohort was small and included a single nonresponder, larger studies are needed to assess links between baseline CD8+ expansion and response. Tofacitinib significantly lowered scalp clonality and the number of expanded CD8+ clones among the top 100 scalp clones.

Library preparation was by the immunoSEQ multiplex PCR assay. For TCR sequencing, RNA was extracted from every sample and reverse transcribed into cDNA to serve as template. First-strand cDNA was synthesized using SuperScript III with a 2:1 mix of oligo-dT and random hexamers. Amplification bias was assessed with a synthetic immune receptor repertoire, and residual bias was removed computationally. As for the authors' bioinformatics: Raw reads were preprocessed to remove errors, and CDR3 was defined by IMGT conventions from the conserved cysteine to phenylalanine. Clonality was computed as 1 minus the Shannon entropy, with the entropy normalized by log2 of the number of productive unique TCRs. CD4 or CD8 identity of scalp clones was inferred by cross-referencing scalp TCRbeta sequences with sorted blood CD4 and CD8 repertoires. As stored in TCRdb, this immuneACCESS dataset retains in-frame rearrangements with V and J assigned. A fraction of the clones does not appear; measured against another copy, unresolved V genes explain less than half of the discrepancy, and the remainder lacks a known reason. V and J calls and clone size come straight from that table; D and trimming were deduced from the DNA. In all, the sample holds some 110,000 clones, and less than 75% of those were seen once. The ten largest clones take up more than 25% of the sample.

According to the study, the label for this sample's time point signals: around 4 weeks on oral tofacitinib. This specimen's treatment or condition label, interpreted: oral pan-JAK inhibitor, 5-10 mg twice daily. From alopecia areata patients, peripheral blood was collected along with lesional scalp punch biopsies. PBMCs were isolated by density centrifugation and stained for CD3, CD4 and CD8, after which CD4+ and CD8+ T cells were sorted on a FACSAria. A few counts support this clone. Its antigen target is currently unknown. The sample holds no much larger clone one base away, and base qualities are not on file. The CDR3, cysteine through phenylalanine, is 10 amino acids long. Only CDR3 DNA remains: 30 bases, in frame from the first base. Cut back by 7 bases and 8 bases, the V and J ends lie 6 bases apart. CDR1 and CDR2 were assigned from the germline V gene as SGDLS and YYNGEE.

The chain uses TRBV9 and TRBJ1-4; the D gene lacks a confident call. The sequencing used CD8+ T cells sorted from blood, collected at week 4, from a patient treated with tofacitinib. The clonotype originates from a human donor with alopecia areata. The DNA reads TGTGCCAGCGGCGAAGAAAAACTGTTTTTT. Translated, this gives CASGEEKLFF.